This TCR beta chain came from a study of Ad26.COV2.S vaccination and SARS-CoV-2 variants. Across the whole study: Among those in the COV1001 Ad26.COV2.S trial arm was the donor. Ad26.COV2.S, an intramuscular injection, was given once or twice 56 days apart. Findings and limits, study-wide: Vaccine recipients posted higher spike-specific TCR breadth than their placebo counterparts.

TCRdb's copy holds only in-frame clones and misses some; the assay was immunoSEQ multiplex PCR. The sample comprises 500,000 or so clones, about 83% of which are singletons, and more than 10% rests with the top ten. The V and J ends lost 2 bases and 3 bases, in that order; junction bases with no gene match: 1. CDR1 and CDR2 from the germline V gene are MDHEN and SYDVKM. This CDR3 has 16 amino acids. Treatment of the sample: roughly 20 received Ad26.COV2.S at low or high dose, single or two shots; roughly five received placebo; per-sample allocation not given. Sample collection was performed on day 63 after the first vaccine or placebo injection. On this clone: The antigen remains unidentified. In the same sample, other DNA sequences code for this CDR3.

Sequencing was performed on peripheral blood, taken in a trial of Ad26.COV2.S vaccine versus placebo. The receptor comes from a person between 18 and 65 years old who received the Ad26.COV2.S COVID-19 vaccine or a placebo. The chain combines TRBV28 with TRBJ2-3; 14 bases align to TRBD2. The CDR3 sequence is CASSLGLAGGTDTQYF. The DNA for the CDR3 is TGTGCCAGCAGTTTAGGACTAGCGGGAGGAACAGATACGCAGTATTTT.